These 11 T cell receptor beta chains were sequenced from one sample in a study of blood T cell repertoires in COVID-19. Generated by immunoSEQ multiplex PCR, the TCRdb table keeps only in-frame clones and is missing some. The sample shows about 52,000 clones, approximately 89% of them seen only once. The sequenced material came from peripheral blood. The receptors come from a man aged 55 to 70 with active COVID-19.

This clone came up once. The chain employs TRBV15 and TRBJ2-3, with D perhaps TRBD1 (5 bases). The V and J ends lost 1 base and 5 bases respectively, with 10 bases between them. The CDR3 sequence is 14 residues long. Looked up from germline, CDR1 is LNHNV and CDR2 is YYDKDF (reference sequence). This CDR3 reads CATSRAGMGDTQYF. CDR3 in DNA: TGTGCCACCAGCAGAGCAGGGATGGGAGATACGCAGTATTTT.

This chain uses TRBV7-2 with TRBJ2-2; weak D call: TRBD2 (6 bases). V gave up 1 base and J gave up 0 bases, with 6 bases separating them. Per the germline V gene, CDR1 is SGHTA and CDR2 is FQGNSA. This CDR3 contains 15 residues. CDR3 nucleotide sequence: TGTGCCAGCAGCTTAGGGGGGGCGAACACCGGGGAGCTGTTTTTT. Protein sequence: CASSLGGANTGELFF.

This sequence joins TRBV29-1 and TRBJ1-5, with 8 positions matching TRBD1. Losses at the gene ends were 4 bases for V and 2 bases for J; bases not matched to a gene: 1. The CDR3 contains 13 residues. Germline CDR1 reads SQVTM; CDR2 reads ANQGSEA. The CDR3 coding sequence is TGCAGCGTTGTGACAGGGGGCAATCAGCCCCAGCATTTT. Protein product: CSVVTGGNQPQHF.

The gene calls are TRBV18 and TRBJ2-3; tentatively, D is TRBD2 (6 bases). Germline lookup yields CDR1 KGHSH and CDR2 LQKENI. Trimming took off 0 bases at V and 3 bases at J, with 10 bases between the two ends. The CDR3 covers 15 residues. In nucleotides, the CDR3 is TGTGCCAGCTCACCACCGGTGGGAGGTACAGATACGCAGTATTTT. Amino acid sequence: CASSPPVGGTDTQYF. Based on the CDR3 plus reference TRBV18 and TRBJ2-3, the full variable domain is NAGVMQNPRHLVRRRGQEARLRCSPMKGHSHVYWYRQLPEEGLKFMVYLQKENIIDESGMPKERFSAEFPKEGPSILRIQQVVRGDSAAYFCASSPPVGGTDTQYFGPGTRLTVL.

The rearrangement uses TRBV9 and TRBJ1-2, with no clear D. Germline values: CDR1 SGDLS, CDR2 YYNGEE. The V and J ends lost 4 bases and 8 bases respectively, with 18 bases between them. There are 14 residues in the CDR3. The DNA of the CDR3 is TGTGCCAGCAGCACTACCGTAAGGCCCAGCGGCTACACCTTC. Its translation is CASSTTVRPSGYTF.

The chain is built from TRBV29-1 and TRBJ1-2; D gene unclear. The CDR3 consists of 11 residues. Trimming left V 5 bases short and J 4 bases short, with 8 bases between. The germline V gene encodes CDR1 SQVTM and CDR2 ANQGSEA. The CDR3 here is CSVYYGYGYTF. The DNA of the CDR3 is TGCAGCGTTTACTATGGCTATGGCTACACCTTC.

The chain uses TRBV28 and TRBJ2-3, with 7 bases identical to TRBD2. Germline values: CDR1 MDHEN, CDR2 SYDVKM. The CDR3 covers 15 residues. The trim removed 5 bases at V and 2 bases at J, leaving 7 bases unmatched. The CDR3 DNA sequence: TGTGCCAGCAGTCCTCTAGCGGAAATCACAGATACGCAGTATTTT. Amino acid sequence: CASSPLAEITDTQYF.

The V and J genes are TRBV7-3 and TRBJ2-1; 14 nucleotides match TRBD2. The CDR3 runs 15 residues. Trimming took 5 bases from V and 4 from J; bases not matched to a gene: 1. Germline V lookup: CDR1 SGHTA, CDR2 FQGTGA. The CDR3 sequence: CASSRLAGGYNEQFF. As DNA, the CDR3 is TGTGCCAGCAGCCGACTAGCGGGAGGGTACAATGAGCAGTTCTTC.

The chain's CDR3 is CASSQLAGDPFF. The CDR3 DNA reads as TGTGCCAGCAGCCAGTTAGCGGGAGACCCGTTCTTC. The chain links TRBV4-2 to TRBJ2-1; TRBD2 matches 9 bases. Germline V gives CDR1 LGHNA, CDR2 YNFKEQ. J lost 15 bases, V lost 3 bases, and 6 bases had no gene match. The length of the CDR3 is 12 residues.

This clone was seen just once. The chain links TRBV30 to TRBJ1-6; no firm D call. Per germline, CDR1 GTSNPN and CDR2 SVGIG (reference sequence). The CDR3 runs 15 residues. Trimming cost V 0 bases and J 6 bases, with 12 bases left between them. The CDR3 loop is CAWSVEGLVNSPLHF. The DNA for the CDR3 is TGTGCCTGGAGTGTTGAAGGACTGGTTAATTCACCCCTCCACTTT.

The genes are TRBV10-1 and TRBJ2-7, with a tentative D call TRBD1 (5 bases). The CDR3 is 13 amino acids. Germline V CDR1 and CDR2: WNHNN, SYGVQD (reference sequence). The germline V and J ends were trimmed by 5 bases and 6 bases, with 14 bases remaining between them. In DNA form, the CDR3 reads TGCGCCAGCAGTAGGGGTCCCCCTACCGAGCAGTACTTC. Its translation: CASSRGPPTEQYF.